The rows below give T cell receptor beta chains drawn from one sample of a study of beta chain features in type 1 diabetes. Sequenced by immunoSEQ multiplex PCR; TCRdb stores in-frame clones only, minus some. The table includes about half a million clones, 25% to 35% detected once. The material sequenced was naive CD4+ T cells from blood. The receptors were gathered from a man between 18 and 29 years old in good health. Each CDR3 is given with its conserved first and last residue.

J gene: TRBJ2-7; V gene: TRBV18; CDR3 protein: CASSPHRDDEQYF
J gene: TRBJ2-7; V gene: TRBV5-4; CDR3 protein: CASSFKKGMFYEQYF
J gene: TRBJ2-1; V gene: TRBV2; CDR3 protein: CASARDSYNEQFF
J gene: TRBJ2-7; V gene: TRBV30; CDR3 protein: CAWSVRIDNEQYF
J gene: TRBJ2-7; V gene: TRBV11-2; CDR3 protein: CASRPWTGGPYEQYF
J gene: TRBJ2-3; V gene: TRBV9; CDR3 protein: CASSTSSFTDTQYF
J gene: TRBJ2-3; V gene: TRBV5-6; CDR3 protein: CASSPSTSQFAQYF
J gene: TRBJ2-3; V gene: TRBV29-1; CDR3 protein: CSTAGTYSTDTQYF
J gene: TRBJ2-7; V gene: TRBV6-6; CDR3 protein: CASRAWGASYEQYF
J gene: TRBJ2-7; V gene: TRBV7-9; CDR3 protein: CASSLDGSYEQYF
J gene: TRBJ1-1; V gene: TRBV6-6; CDR3 protein: CASLPGGGLSTEAFF
J gene: TRBJ2-2; V gene: TRBV29-1; CDR3 protein: CSVTYQEDTGELFF
J gene: TRBJ2-5; V gene: TRBV15; CDR3 protein: CATSRRDYKETQYF
J gene: TRBJ2-5; V gene: TRBV7-3; CDR3 protein: CASSAGSQETQYF
J gene: TRBJ2-1; V gene: TRBV6-5; CDR3 protein: CASSTVTGANEQFF
J gene: TRBJ2-1; V gene: TRBV5-1; CDR3 protein: CASSLGVSSYNEQFF
J gene: TRBJ2-7; V gene: TRBV13; CDR3 protein: CASSTYALGPGSHEQYF
J gene: TRBJ2-7; V gene: TRBV29-1; CDR3 protein: CSVEFGLASSGEQYF
J gene: TRBJ1-1; V gene: TRBV27; CDR3 protein: CASSLFVGSEAFF
J gene: TRBJ2-5; V gene: TRBV7-6; CDR3 protein: CASSFYQETQYF
J gene: TRBJ1-1; V gene: TRBV7-3; CDR3 protein: CASSPTGGVNTEAFF
J gene: TRBJ2-7; V gene: TRBV5-1; CDR3 protein: CASSMLPPQNHEQYF
J gene: TRBJ2-3; V gene: TRBV30; CDR3 protein: CAWGRSRGDTQYF
J gene: TRBJ2-7; V gene: TRBV5-6; CDR3 protein: CASSLAPTGAEQYF
J gene: TRBJ2-1; V gene: TRBV21-1; CDR3 protein: CASRVGNEQFF
J gene: TRBJ2-3; V gene: TRBV7-2; CDR3 protein: CASSLRLAGVGTDTQYF
J gene: TRBJ2-1; V gene: TRBV7-9; CDR3 protein: CASSLEFF
J gene: TRBJ2-3; V gene: TRBV5-1; CDR3 protein: CASSLGQGSDTQYF
J gene: TRBJ2-5; V gene: TRBV4-1; CDR3 protein: CASSQARRGTQYF
J gene: TRBJ1-2; V gene: TRBV4-1; CDR3 protein: CASSQGQGRGYTF
J gene: TRBJ1-1; V gene: TRBV29-1; CDR3 protein: CSVHPTGGGNTEAFF
J gene: TRBJ2-7; V gene: TRBV29-1; CDR3 protein: CSVGPPGAREQYF
J gene: TRBJ2-1; V gene: TRBV7-9; CDR3 protein: CASSLNSGNEQFF
J gene: TRBJ2-7; V gene: TRBV4-3; CDR3 protein: CASSQGIAASYEQYF
J gene: TRBJ2-2; V gene: TRBV7-2; CDR3 protein: CASSLLGGAGELFF
J gene: TRBJ2-1; V gene: TRBV29-1; CDR3 protein: CSVALGPTPHNEQFF
J gene: TRBJ1-1; V gene: TRBV30; CDR3 protein: CAWSRFGTEAFF
J gene: TRBJ2-3; V gene: TRBV13; CDR3 protein: CASSSGTSGTDTQYF
J gene: TRBJ2-3; V gene: TRBV29-1; CDR3 protein: CSVGGGTMITDTQYF
J gene: TRBJ2-6; V gene: TRBV28; CDR3 protein: CASSPPLAGHSGANVLTF